These T cell receptor beta chains were read from a single sample in a study of response to subunit inactivated influenza vaccine. TCRdb re-analysed the RT-PCR reads in MiXCR, keeping a single row per CDR3 protein. The table shows hundreds of thousands of distinct CDR3 sequences, with over 10% occurring only once. The input for sequencing was PBMCs from blood, taken 35 to 45 days after vaccination. The receptors originated from a man between 45 and 60 years old who received an inactivated influenza vaccine. CDR3s include the opening cysteine and the closing phenylalanine or tryptophan. D genes are given only for firm matches. Clone size appears in some rows only: once, few, many, or a class for an expanded clone.

D gene: .; V gene: TRBV15; clone size: .; J gene: TRBJ2-5; CDR3 protein: CATSSRGSETQYF; CDR3 DNA: TGTGCCACCAGCAGTCGAGGTTCGGAGACCCAGTACTTC
D gene: TRBD2; V gene: TRBV10-3; clone size: .; J gene: TRBJ2-5; CDR3 protein: CAISESGLAYQETQYF; CDR3 DNA: TGTGCCATCAGTGAGTCGGGACTAGCGTACCAAGAGACCCAGTACTTC
D gene: .; V gene: TRBV7-9; clone size: few; J gene: TRBJ2-7; CDR3 protein: CASSLALQGPYEQYF; CDR3 DNA: TGTGCCAGCAGCTTAGCTCTCCAGGGGCCCTACGAGCAGTACTTC
D gene: TRBD2; V gene: TRBV7-2; clone size: few; J gene: TRBJ2-3; CDR3 protein: CASSRGGSQTGDTQYF; CDR3 DNA: TGTGCCAGCAGCCGGGGGGGCAGCCAGACTGGAGATACGCAGTATTTT
D gene: TRBD2; V gene: TRBV7-6; clone size: .; J gene: TRBJ2-3; CDR3 protein: CASSVTGGRATDTQYF; CDR3 DNA: TGTGCCAGCAGCGTGACTGGCGGGAGGGCTACAGATACGCAGTATTTT
D gene: .; V gene: TRBV9; clone size: many; J gene: TRBJ2-7; CDR3 protein: CASSYNLNGGEQYF; CDR3 DNA: TGTGCCAGCAGCTATAACCTAAACGGGGGCGAGCAGTACTTC
D gene: .; V gene: TRBV7-9; clone size: .; J gene: TRBJ2-1; CDR3 protein: CASSPRDGSYNEQFF; CDR3 DNA: TGTGCCAGCAGCCCACGGGACGGGTCCTACAATGAGCAGTTCTTC
D gene: .; V gene: TRBV12-3/TRBV12-4; clone size: .; J gene: TRBJ1-1; CDR3 protein: CASSSGVGDTEAFF; CDR3 DNA: TGTGCCAGCAGTTCAGGGGTAGGAGACACTGAAGCTTTCTTT
D gene: TRBD1; V gene: TRBV5-6; clone size: few; J gene: TRBJ2-5; CDR3 protein: CASRRTGGETQYF; CDR3 DNA: TGTGCCAGCAGAAGGACAGGGGGAGAGACCCAGTACTTC
D gene: .; V gene: TRBV11-1; clone size: .; J gene: TRBJ2-3; CDR3 protein: CASSSSGTTDTQYF; CDR3 DNA: TGTGCCAGCAGCTCATCAGGGACAACAGATACGCAGTATTTT
D gene: .; V gene: TRBV13; clone size: .; J gene: TRBJ2-5; CDR3 protein: CASSSPSQGGKTQYF; CDR3 DNA: TGTGCCAGCAGCTCCCCCTCTCAGGGCGGAAAGACCCAGTACTTC
D gene: TRBD2; V gene: TRBV7-2; clone size: few; J gene: TRBJ2-5; CDR3 protein: CASSLRTSGSQETQYF; CDR3 DNA: TGTGCCAGCAGCTTACGAACTAGCGGGTCCCAAGAGACCCAGTACTTC
D gene: .; V gene: TRBV5-1; clone size: .; J gene: TRBJ2-7; CDR3 protein: CASSLDGELYEQYF; CDR3 DNA: TGCGCCAGCAGCTTGGATGGAGAACTCTACGAGCAGTACTTC
D gene: .; V gene: TRBV3-1; clone size: .; J gene: TRBJ1-4; CDR3 protein: CASSMIRGEKLFF; CDR3 DNA: TGTGCCAGCAGCATGATCAGGGGTGAAAAACTGTTTTTT
D gene: .; V gene: TRBV5-1; clone size: .; J gene: TRBJ2-7; CDR3 protein: CASSIQTGTSSEQYF; CDR3 DNA: TGCGCCAGCAGCATCCAGACAGGGACTTCCTCCGAGCAGTACTTC
D gene: .; V gene: TRBV12-3/TRBV12-4; clone size: many; J gene: TRBJ1-5; CDR3 protein: CASSATGSNQPQHF; CDR3 DNA: TGTGCCAGCAGCGCGACAGGTAGCAATCAGCCCCAGCATTTT
D gene: .; V gene: TRBV6-2/TRBV6-3; clone size: .; J gene: TRBJ2-2; CDR3 protein: CASSYIVRGGELFF; CDR3 DNA: TGTGCCAGCAGTTACATCGTGAGGGGCGGGGAGCTGTTTTTT
D gene: .; V gene: TRBV29-1; clone size: .; J gene: TRBJ1-1; CDR3 protein: CSVVGGWQNSLNTEAFF; CDR3 DNA: TGCAGCGTTGTCGGTGGTTGGCAGAACAGTTTGAACACTGAAGCTTTCTTT
D gene: TRBD2; V gene: TRBV4-2; clone size: few; J gene: TRBJ2-5; CDR3 protein: CASSQDIGSGRAPKTQYF; CDR3 DNA: TGTGCCAGCAGCCAAGATATCGGTAGCGGGAGGGCACCGAAGACCCAGTACTTC
D gene: .; V gene: TRBV7-9; clone size: .; J gene: TRBJ1-6; CDR3 protein: CASSLGSGSYNSPLHF; CDR3 DNA: TGTGCCAGCAGCTTAGGGTCGGGATCCTATAATTCACCCCTCCACTTT
D gene: .; V gene: TRBV21-1; clone size: few; J gene: TRBJ2-1; CDR3 protein: CASSKVNYNEQFF; CDR3 DNA: TGTGCCAGCAGCAAAGTAAACTACAATGAGCAGTTCTTC
D gene: .; V gene: TRBV2; clone size: .; J gene: TRBJ1-1; CDR3 protein: CASTLSGPPRSEAFF; CDR3 DNA: TGTGCCAGCACCTTGTCAGGGCCCCCTAGGTCTGAAGCTTTCTTT
D gene: TRBD1; V gene: TRBV7-6; clone size: .; J gene: TRBJ2-1; CDR3 protein: CASSKGARGWNEQFF; CDR3 DNA: TGTGCCAGCAGCAAGGGGGCCAGGGGATGGAATGAGCAGTTCTTC
D gene: TRBD1; V gene: TRBV20-1; clone size: .; J gene: TRBJ1-5; CDR3 protein: CSAKTGNSNQPQHF; CDR3 DNA: TGCAGTGCTAAGACAGGGAATAGCAATCAGCCCCAGCATTTT
D gene: .; V gene: TRBV2; clone size: .; J gene: TRBJ1-2; CDR3 protein: CAGDQGSNYGYTF; CDR3 DNA: TGTGCCGGCGATCAGGGATCTAACTATGGCTACACCTTC
D gene: TRBD1; V gene: TRBV11-2; clone size: few; J gene: TRBJ1-1; CDR3 protein: CASSSYQTGRYTEAFF; CDR3 DNA: TGTGCCAGCAGCTCCTACCAGACAGGGAGGTACACTGAAGCTTTCTTT
D gene: TRBD1; V gene: TRBV5-1; clone size: .; J gene: TRBJ2-7; CDR3 protein: CASSLTGTATYEQYF; CDR3 DNA: TGCGCCAGCAGCCTGACCGGGACAGCCACCTACGAGCAGTACTTC
D gene: .; V gene: TRBV6-2/TRBV6-3; clone size: many; J gene: TRBJ2-1; CDR3 protein: CASSMGRIGQFF; CDR3 DNA: TGTGCCAGCAGTATGGGTCGCATCGGGCAGTTCTTC
D gene: .; V gene: TRBV6-4; clone size: few; J gene: TRBJ1-5; CDR3 protein: CASNNRVFNQPQHF; CDR3 DNA: TGTGCCAGCAACAACAGGGTTTTTAATCAGCCCCAGCATTTT
D gene: TRBD1; V gene: TRBV5-1; clone size: few; J gene: TRBJ2-3; CDR3 protein: CASSPRTGADTQYF; CDR3 DNA: TGCGCCAGCAGCCCTCGGACAGGGGCAGATACGCAGTATTTT
D gene: .; V gene: TRBV11-2; clone size: .; J gene: TRBJ2-1; CDR3 protein: CASSPPTYNEQFF; CDR3 DNA: TGTGCCAGCAGCCCTCCGACCTACAATGAGCAGTTCTTC
D gene: TRBD1; V gene: TRBV6-2/TRBV6-3; clone size: few; J gene: TRBJ2-7; CDR3 protein: CASRNPSQGANEQYF; CDR3 DNA: TGTGCCAGCAGAAACCCCTCACAGGGGGCCAACGAGCAGTACTTC
D gene: .; V gene: TRBV5-5; clone size: few; J gene: TRBJ2-2; CDR3 protein: CASSLVRGSVNTGELFF; CDR3 DNA: TGTGCCAGCAGCTTGGTGCGGGGCTCAGTGAACACCGGGGAGCTGTTTTTT
D gene: .; V gene: TRBV29-1; clone size: few; J gene: TRBJ2-7; CDR3 protein: CSVEGAFYEQYF; CDR3 DNA: TGCAGCGTTGAGGGAGCTTTCTACGAGCAGTACTTC
D gene: TRBD2; V gene: TRBV12-3/TRBV12-4; clone size: few; J gene: TRBJ2-1; CDR3 protein: CASREGWEGSYNEQFF; CDR3 DNA: TGTGCCAGCAGAGAGGGTTGGGAGGGTTCCTACAATGAGCAGTTCTTC
D gene: .; V gene: TRBV12-3/TRBV12-4; clone size: .; J gene: TRBJ2-1; CDR3 protein: CASSFSDRSYNEQFF; CDR3 DNA: TGTGCCAGCAGTTTCTCAGACCGCTCCTACAATGAGCAGTTCTTC
D gene: .; V gene: TRBV5-6; clone size: few; J gene: TRBJ2-7; CDR3 protein: CASSLGVSSYEQYF; CDR3 DNA: TGTGCCAGCAGCTTGGGTGTCTCCTCCTACGAGCAGTACTTC
D gene: TRBD1; V gene: TRBV11-2; clone size: .; J gene: TRBJ1-1; CDR3 protein: CASSVNRGGTEAFF; CDR3 DNA: TGTGCCAGCAGCGTAAACAGGGGAGGCACTGAAGCTTTCTTT
D gene: TRBD2; V gene: TRBV11-2; clone size: .; J gene: TRBJ2-2; CDR3 protein: CASSETRLAEAGTGELFF; CDR3 DNA: TGTGCCAGCAGCGAGACTCGACTAGCGGAAGCGGGCACCGGGGAGCTGTTTTTT
D gene: .; V gene: TRBV10-3; clone size: few; J gene: TRBJ2-4; CDR3 protein: CAISEGGQVKNIQYF; CDR3 DNA: TGTGCCATCAGTGAAGGGGGGCAAGTCAAAAACATTCAGTACTTC
D gene: TRBD2; V gene: TRBV27; clone size: .; J gene: TRBJ2-7; CDR3 protein: CASSLKGGSEQYF; CDR3 DNA: TGTGCCAGCAGTTTAAAGGGAGGGAGTGAGCAGTACTTC
D gene: .; V gene: TRBV11-2; clone size: .; J gene: TRBJ2-2; CDR3 protein: CASSFPNGKTGELFF; CDR3 DNA: TGTGCCAGCAGCTTCCCCAACGGCAAAACCGGGGAGCTGTTTTTT
D gene: .; V gene: TRBV20-1; clone size: few; J gene: TRBJ2-1; CDR3 protein: CSPVAGANEQFF; CDR3 DNA: TGCAGTCCGGTCGCGGGGGCGAATGAGCAGTTCTTC
D gene: .; V gene: TRBV5-8; clone size: few; J gene: TRBJ2-1; CDR3 protein: CASSFGPSFWYNEQFF; CDR3 DNA: TGTGCCAGCAGCTTTGGGCCTTCTTTCTGGTACAATGAGCAGTTCTTC
D gene: .; V gene: TRBV7-2; clone size: few; J gene: TRBJ2-2; CDR3 protein: CASSRGGVTNTGELFF; CDR3 DNA: TGTGCCAGCAGCCGAGGGGGGGTAACGAACACCGGGGAGCTGTTTTTT
D gene: .; V gene: TRBV6-1; clone size: few; J gene: TRBJ2-1; CDR3 protein: CASRSGGQGYNEQFF; CDR3 DNA: TGTGCCAGCAGGTCGGGGGGCCAAGGATACAATGAGCAGTTCTTC